The source of this T cell receptor (beta chain) is a study of PD-L1 blockade in urothelial cancer. The method was immunoSEQ multiplex PCR; TCRdb's version includes in-frame clones alone and lacks a portion of them. The data show 57,000 or so clones, about 80% seen once. Sequencing used PBMCs, obtained around atezolizumab (anti-PD-L1) treatment. The sequence derives from a man in his 70s with urothelial cancer.

The chain's CDR3 is CASSLLTGGGTGELFF. The CDR3 DNA reads TGTGCCAGCAGCTTGCTGACGGGAGGCGGCACCGGGGAGCTGTTTTTT. The J gene is TRBJ2-2, the V gene TRBV5-4; 7 nucleotides match TRBD2. Germline V lookup: CDR1 SGHNT, CDR2 YYREEE (reference sequence). The CDR3 runs to 16 residues. V lost 1 base and J lost 4; bases outside the gene matches: 7. Combining the CDR3 with reference TRBV5-4 and TRBJ2-2 gives the whole variable domain ETGVTQSPTHLIKTRGQQVTLRCSSQSGHNTVSWYQQALGQGPQFIFQYYREEENGRGNFPPRFSGLQFPNYSSELNVNALELDDSALYLCASSLLTGGGTGELFFGEGSRLTVL.